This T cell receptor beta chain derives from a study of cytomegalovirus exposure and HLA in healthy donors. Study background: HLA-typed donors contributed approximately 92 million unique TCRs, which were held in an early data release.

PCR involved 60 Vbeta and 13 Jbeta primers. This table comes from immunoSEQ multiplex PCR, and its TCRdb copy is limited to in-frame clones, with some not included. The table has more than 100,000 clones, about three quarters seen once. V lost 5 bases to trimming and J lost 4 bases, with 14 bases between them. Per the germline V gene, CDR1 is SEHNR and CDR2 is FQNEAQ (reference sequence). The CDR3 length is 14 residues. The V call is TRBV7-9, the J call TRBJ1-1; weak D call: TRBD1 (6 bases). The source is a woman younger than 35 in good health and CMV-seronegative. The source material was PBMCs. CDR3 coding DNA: TGTGCCAGCAGCCCTGGACAGAGGAGCACTGAAGCTTTCTTT. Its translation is CASSPGQRSTEAFF.